These T cell receptor beta chains were read from a single sample in a study of blood T cell repertoires in COVID-19. Only in-frame clones appear in the TCRdb table, and some are missing; sequencing was by immunoSEQ multiplex PCR. The sample records over 200,000 clones, roughly 80% being singletons. The sample consisted of peripheral blood. All receptors come from a human donor in a cohort sampled during active COVID-19. CDR3s include the opening cysteine and the closing phenylalanine or tryptophan. The D gene is left open where the match is weak. A clone size is listed for some rows: how often the clone was seen (once, few, many), or a class if it is expanded.

j_call v_call clone_size d_call cdr3_aa cdr3_nt
TRBJ2-7 TRBV4-3 - - CASSQGGRTDEQYF TGCGCCAGCAGCCAAGGGGGCAGGACGGACGAGCAGTACTTC
TRBJ2-1 TRBV6-4 - - CASSPGLAAYNEQFF TGTGCCAGCAGTCCCGGGTTAGCGGCCTACAATGAGCAGTTCTTC
TRBJ2-7 TRBV4-1 once TRBD2 CASSQDISGGIYEQYF TGCGCCAGCAGCCAAGATATCAGCGGGGGAATCTACGAGCAGTACTTC
TRBJ2-3 TRBV6-2/TRBV6-3 - - CASSRGLFGTDTQYF TGTGCCAGCAGTCGCGGCCTCTTCGGCACAGATACGCAGTATTTT
TRBJ1-1 TRBV4-3 - - CASSQRGEAFF TGCGCCAGCAGCCAGCGGGGTGAAGCTTTCTTT
TRBJ2-2 TRBV9 once TRBD1 CASSPTPWDRDTGELFF TGTGCCAGCAGCCCCACACCCTGGGACAGGGACACCGGGGAGCTGTTTTTT
TRBJ1-1 TRBV14 - TRBD1 CASSQISGGSNTEAFF TGTGCCAGCAGCCAAATTTCAGGGGGCTCAAACACTGAAGCTTTCTTT
TRBJ2-4 TRBV7-8 - TRBD1 CASSRAGTEAKNIQYF TGTGCCAGCAGCCGAGCCGGGACAGAAGCCAAAAACATTCAGTACTTC
TRBJ2-5 TRBV12-3/TRBV12-4 - TRBD1 CASDRGAETQYF TGTGCCAGCGACAGGGGAGCGGAGACCCAGTACTTC
TRBJ2-1 TRBV6-5 once TRBD1 CASRVQGSGNNEQFF TGTGCCAGCAGGGTACAGGGGAGCGGAAACAATGAGCAGTTCTTC
TRBJ2-7 TRBV5-4 - - CASSLTSTYEQYF TGTGCCAGCAGCCTGACTAGTACCTACGAGCAGTACTTC
TRBJ2-2 TRBV7-9 many TRBD2 CASSPPRREELNTGELFF TGTGCCAGCAGTCCTCCCCGGCGGGAGGAGCTTAACACCGGGGAGCTGTTTTTT
TRBJ1-6 TRBV7-2 - - CASSLRAKSNSPLHF TGTGCCAGCAGCTTAAGAGCTAAAAGTAATTCACCCCTCCACTTT
TRBJ2-7 TRBV5-4 - TRBD1 CASSLSRTGSSYEQYF TGTGCCAGCAGCTTGTCTAGGACAGGTAGCTCCTACGAGCAGTACTTC
TRBJ1-1 TRBV5-1 - - CASSLGEGGMNTEAFF TGCGCCAGCAGCTTGGGGGAGGGTGGGATGAACACTGAAGCTTTCTTT
TRBJ2-1 TRBV25-1 - TRBD2 CASSERSGRSRNEQFF TGTGCCAGCAGTGAAAGGAGCGGGAGGTCAAGGAATGAGCAGTTCTTC
TRBJ1-1 TRBV5-6 - - CASSLGVNTEAFF TGTGCCAGCAGCTTAGGAGTGAACACTGAAGCTTTCTTT
TRBJ1-4 TRBV7-2 - - CASSWVSRSEKLFF TGTGCCAGCAGCTGGGTGTCGCGGAGCGAAAAACTGTTTTTT
TRBJ2-1 TRBV11-3 - TRBD2 CASSPGTNSYNEQFF TGTGCCAGCAGCCCCGGGACTAACTCCTACAATGAGCAGTTCTTC
TRBJ2-7 TRBV27 - - CASSPGSSYEQYF TGTGCCAGCAGTCCCGGGAGCTCCTACGAGCAGTACTTC
TRBJ2-7 TRBV12-3/TRBV12-4 - - CASSAQVPSGQYF TGTGCCAGCAGCGCTCAGGTACCCAGTGGGCAGTACTTC
TRBJ2-7 TRBV5-4 - - CASSSMGTGNYEQYF TGTGCCAGCAGCTCAATGGGGACTGGAAACTACGAGCAGTACTTC
TRBJ1-5 TRBV2 - TRBD1 CASRAGTANSNQPQHF TGTGCCAGCAGGGCGGGGACAGCTAATAGCAATCAGCCCCAGCATTTT
TRBJ2-2 TRBV25-1 - - CASSSGTNTGELFF TGTGCCAGCAGTAGCGGAACGAACACCGGGGAGCTGTTTTTT
TRBJ1-3 TRBV30 few TRBD1 CAWSGGQGSTRRNTIYF TGTGCCTGGAGTGGTGGACAGGGGTCGACCCGTAGAAACACCATATATTTT
TRBJ2-5 TRBV18 - - CASSPNRETQYF TGTGCCAGCTCACCAAATAGAGAGACCCAGTACTTC
TRBJ2-7 TRBV28 - TRBD1 CASNHDRGPYEQYF TGTGCCAGCAACCACGACAGGGGGCCCTACGAGCAGTACTTC
TRBJ1-5 TRBV6-6 - - CAIQGGSNQPQHF TGTGCCATTCAGGGAGGGAGCAATCAGCCCCAGCATTTT
TRBJ1-6 TRBV5-1 - - CASSLDPALSLLHF TGCGCCAGCAGCTTGGATCCCGCGCTCTCGCTCCTCCACTTT
TRBJ2-5 TRBV15 - TRBD2 CASKGIAGEGGETQYF TGTGCCTCTAAGGGGATAGCGGGAGAGGGGGGAGAGACCCAGTACTTC
TRBJ1-5 TRBV7-9 - - CASQLKGVGQPQHF TGTGCCAGCCAACTTAAGGGAGTTGGCCAGCCCCAGCATTTT
TRBJ2-5 TRBV13 - - CASSSPTDSISPGQETQYF TGTGCCAGCAGCTCCCCCACGGACAGCATATCCCCAGGGCAAGAGACCCAGTACTTC
TRBJ2-5 TRBV6-5 - - CASSRDTVQETQYF TGTGCCAGCAGCCGGGACACCGTACAAGAGACCCAGTACTTC
TRBJ1-2 TRBV12-3/TRBV12-4 once - CASSFGIGGYTF TGTGCCAGCAGTTTCGGGATTGGGGGCTACACCTTC
TRBJ2-5 TRBV29-1 once TRBD2 CSVEGLDGGTQYF TGCAGCGTTGAGGGACTAGACGGTGGGACCCAGTACTTC
TRBJ1-1 TRBV13 - - CASSTAEGGGTEAFF TGTGCCAGCAGCACAGCTGAGGGGGGGGGCACTGAAGCTTTCTTT
TRBJ2-7 TRBV4-3 - TRBD2 CASSQVGGRPYEQYF TGCGCCAGCAGCCAAGTAGGCGGGAGGCCCTACGAGCAGTACTTC
TRBJ2-2 TRBV2 - - CASAPGSRTGELFF TGTGCCAGCGCCCCAGGGTCGCGCACCGGGGAGCTGTTTTTT
TRBJ2-5 TRBV9 - - CASSVGREWERETQYF TGTGCCAGCAGCGTAGGTCGGGAGTGGGAAAGGGAGACCCAGTACTTC
TRBJ2-7 TRBV19 once TRBD2 CASSISGSWSYEQYF TGTGCCAGTAGTATCAGCGGGAGTTGGTCCTACGAGCAGTACTTC
TRBJ2-4 TRBV7-8 - TRBD2 CASSFGTSARMGAKNIQYF TGTGCCAGCAGCTTCGGGACTAGCGCAAGGATGGGGGCCAAAAACATTCAGTACTTC
TRBJ1-1 TRBV19 - - CASSISYLERTSEAFF TGTGCCAGTAGTATAAGTTACTTGGAAAGGACTAGTGAAGCTTTCTTT
TRBJ2-1 TRBV19 - TRBD1 CASSPRDRGGDEQFF TGTGCCAGTAGTCCCCGGGACAGGGGGGGCGATGAGCAGTTCTTC
TRBJ1-1 TRBV6-1 - - CASSASSSGTKVGAFF TGTGCCAGCAGTGCTAGTTCTTCCGGGACAAAAGTAGGAGCTTTCTTT
TRBJ2-7 TRBV28 - TRBD1 CASSLYTGVIFHEQYF TGTGCCAGCAGTTTGTATACAGGGGTGATTTTCCACGAGCAGTACTTC
TRBJ1-1 TRBV15 - - CATRFGAYTEAFF TGTGCCACCAGGTTTGGGGCATACACTGAAGCTTTCTTT